The source of this TCR beta chain is a study of blood T cell repertoires in COVID-19. Background on the study: The analysed material was cDNA or gDNA that came from T cells, B-cell-depleted T cells, or PBMCs.

How the authors handled the data: Estimated nucleated cell counts came from reference gene primer amplification. Sequenced by immunoSEQ multiplex PCR; TCRdb stores in-frame clones only, minus some. The V and J calls and clone size come from that table; D and trimming were worked out from the DNA. The table shows around 20,000 clones, with roughly 89% occurring only once. The TCR comes from a human donor in a cohort sampled during active COVID-19. The sample comprised peripheral blood.

In DNA form, the CDR3 reads TGCAGCGTTGGTACAGGGGGCGCTGGCTATGGCTACACCTTC. This encodes CSVGTGGAGYGYTF. The chain is built from TRBV29-1 and TRBJ1-2; TRBD1 matches 9 bases. The germline V gene encodes CDR1 SQVTM and CDR2 ANQGSEA. This CDR3 has 14 residues. V was clipped by 4 bases and J by 4 bases; unmatched bases: 7.